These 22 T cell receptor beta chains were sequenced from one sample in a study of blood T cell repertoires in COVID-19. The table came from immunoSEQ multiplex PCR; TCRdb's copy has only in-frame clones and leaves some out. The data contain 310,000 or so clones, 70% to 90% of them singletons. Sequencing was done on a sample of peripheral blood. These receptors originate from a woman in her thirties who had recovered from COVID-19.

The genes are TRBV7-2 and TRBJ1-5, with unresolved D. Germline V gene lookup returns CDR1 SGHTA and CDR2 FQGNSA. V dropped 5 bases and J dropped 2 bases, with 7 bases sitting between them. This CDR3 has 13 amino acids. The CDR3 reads CASSAEGNQPQHF. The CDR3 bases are TGTGCCAGCAGCGCCGAGGGCAATCAGCCCCAGCATTTT.

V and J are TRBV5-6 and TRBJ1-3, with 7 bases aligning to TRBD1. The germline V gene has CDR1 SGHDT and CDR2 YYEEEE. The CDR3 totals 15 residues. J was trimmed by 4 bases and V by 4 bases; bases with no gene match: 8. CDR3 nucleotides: TGTGCCAGCAGCCGGACCGGGACAGCCGGAAACACCATATATTTT. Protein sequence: CASSRTGTAGNTIYF.

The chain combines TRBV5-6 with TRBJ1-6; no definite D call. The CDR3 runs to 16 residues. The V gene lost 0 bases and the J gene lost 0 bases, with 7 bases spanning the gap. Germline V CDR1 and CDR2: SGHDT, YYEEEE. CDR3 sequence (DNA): TGTGCCAGCAGCTTGGCCCGAGGCTCCTATAATTCACCCCTCCACTTT. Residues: CASSLARGSYNSPLHF.

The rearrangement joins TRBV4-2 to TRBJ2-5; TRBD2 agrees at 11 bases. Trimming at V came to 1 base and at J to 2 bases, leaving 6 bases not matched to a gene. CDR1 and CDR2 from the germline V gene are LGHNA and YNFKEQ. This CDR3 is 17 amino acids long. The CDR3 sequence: CASSQGSGGGTQETQYF. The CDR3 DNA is TGTGCCAGCAGCCAAGGTAGCGGGGGGGGCACTCAAGAGACCCAGTACTTC.

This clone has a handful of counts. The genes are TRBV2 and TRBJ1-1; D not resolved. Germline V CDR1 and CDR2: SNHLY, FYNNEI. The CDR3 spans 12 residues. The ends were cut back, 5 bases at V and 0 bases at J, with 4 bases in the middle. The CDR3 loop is CASSSMNTEAFF. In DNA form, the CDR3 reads TGTGCCAGCAGTTCCATGAACACTGAAGCTTTCTTT.

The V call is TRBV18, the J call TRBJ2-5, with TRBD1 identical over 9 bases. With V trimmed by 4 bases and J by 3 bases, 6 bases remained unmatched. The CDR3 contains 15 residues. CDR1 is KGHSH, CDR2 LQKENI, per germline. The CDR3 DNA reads TGTGCCAGCTCACTTTCGGGACAGGGAAAAGAGACCCAGTACTTC. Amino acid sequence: CASSLSGQGKETQYF. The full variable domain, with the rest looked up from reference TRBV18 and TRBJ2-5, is NAGVMQNPRHLVRRRGQEARLRCSPMKGHSHVYWYRQLPEEGLKFMVYLQKENIIDESGMPKERFSAEFPKEGPSILRIQQVVRGDSAAYFCASSLSGQGKETQYFGPGTRLLVL.

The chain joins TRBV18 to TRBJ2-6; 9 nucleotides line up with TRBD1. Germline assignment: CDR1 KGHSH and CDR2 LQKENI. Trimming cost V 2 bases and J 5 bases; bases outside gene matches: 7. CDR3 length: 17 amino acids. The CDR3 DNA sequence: TGTGCCAGCTCACCAGCGGGACAGGGATCTAGGGCCAACGTCCTGACTTTC. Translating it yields CASSPAGQGSRANVLTF.

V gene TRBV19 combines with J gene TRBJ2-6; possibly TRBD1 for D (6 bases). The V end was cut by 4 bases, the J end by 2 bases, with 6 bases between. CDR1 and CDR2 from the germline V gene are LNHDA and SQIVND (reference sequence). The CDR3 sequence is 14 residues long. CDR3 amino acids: CASSTGAGANVLTF. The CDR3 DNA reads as TGTGCCAGTAGTACAGGGGCTGGGGCCAACGTCCTGACTTTC.

The DNA for the CDR3 is TGTGCCAGTAGTATTGAAGAGGGAGGGAGACAGTTCTTC. It translates to CASSIEEGGRQFF. The rearrangement uses TRBV19 and TRBJ2-1; 7 nucleotides agree with TRBD2. V dropped 3 bases and J dropped 13; count of bases not matched to a gene: 9. Germline assignment: CDR1 LNHDA and CDR2 SQIVND (reference sequence). This CDR3 contains 13 residues.

CDR3 bases: TGTGCCACCAGTGATTTTCGCACAGGCACAGATACGCAGTATTTT. Protein product: CATSDFRTGTDTQYF. The rearrangement links TRBV24-1 to TRBJ2-3; no clear D. Trimming took 1 base from V and 1 from J, leaving 8 bases between them. The CDR3 sequence is 15 residues long. The germline V gene has CDR1 KGHDR and CDR2 SFDVKD.

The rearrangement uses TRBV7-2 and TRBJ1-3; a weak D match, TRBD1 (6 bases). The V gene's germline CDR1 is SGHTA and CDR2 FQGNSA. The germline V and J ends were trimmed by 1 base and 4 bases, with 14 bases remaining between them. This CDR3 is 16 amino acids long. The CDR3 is CASSLDPQGLGNTIYF. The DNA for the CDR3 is TGTGCCAGCAGCTTAGACCCACAGGGCTTAGGAAACACCATATATTTT.

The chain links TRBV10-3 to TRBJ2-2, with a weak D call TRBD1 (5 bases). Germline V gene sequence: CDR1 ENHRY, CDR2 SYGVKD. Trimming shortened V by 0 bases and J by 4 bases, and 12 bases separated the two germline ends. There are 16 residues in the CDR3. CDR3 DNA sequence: TGTGCCATCAGTGAGTCGCAGGGTTCCTTCACCGGGGAGCTGTTTTTT. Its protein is CAISESQGSFTGELFF.

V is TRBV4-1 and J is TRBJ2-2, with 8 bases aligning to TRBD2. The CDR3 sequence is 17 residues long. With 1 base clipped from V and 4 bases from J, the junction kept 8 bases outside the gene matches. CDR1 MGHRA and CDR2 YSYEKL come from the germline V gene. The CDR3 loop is CASSQAPSGRSTGELFF. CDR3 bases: TGCGCCAGCAGCCAAGCCCCAAGCGGGAGAAGCACCGGGGAGCTGTTTTTT.

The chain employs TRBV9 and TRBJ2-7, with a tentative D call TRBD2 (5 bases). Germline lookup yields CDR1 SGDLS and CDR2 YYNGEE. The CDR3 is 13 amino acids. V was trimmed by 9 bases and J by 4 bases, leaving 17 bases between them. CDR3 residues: CAIPPLVLYEQYF. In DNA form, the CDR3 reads TGTGCCATTCCCCCACTAGTCCTGTACGAGCAGTACTTC.

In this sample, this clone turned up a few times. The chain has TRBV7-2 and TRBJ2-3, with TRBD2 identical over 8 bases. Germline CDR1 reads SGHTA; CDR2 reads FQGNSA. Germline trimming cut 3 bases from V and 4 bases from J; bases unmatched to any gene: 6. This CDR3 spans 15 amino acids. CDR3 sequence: CASSFRAGDADTQYF. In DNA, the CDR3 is TGTGCCAGCAGCTTCCGAGCGGGAGACGCAGATACGCAGTATTTT.

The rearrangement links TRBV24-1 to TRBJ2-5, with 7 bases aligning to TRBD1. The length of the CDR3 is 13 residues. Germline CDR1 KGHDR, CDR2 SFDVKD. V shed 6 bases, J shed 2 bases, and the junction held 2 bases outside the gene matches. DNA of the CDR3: TGTGCCACCAGTTGGGGACAGCAAGAGACCCAGTACTTC. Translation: CATSWGQQETQYF.

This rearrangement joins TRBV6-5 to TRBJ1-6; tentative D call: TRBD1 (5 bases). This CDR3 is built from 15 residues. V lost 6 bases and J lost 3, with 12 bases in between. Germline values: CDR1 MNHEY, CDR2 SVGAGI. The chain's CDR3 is CASSPPRGYNSPLHF. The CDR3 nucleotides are TGTGCCAGCAGCCCGCCAAGGGGCTATAATTCACCCCTCCACTTT.

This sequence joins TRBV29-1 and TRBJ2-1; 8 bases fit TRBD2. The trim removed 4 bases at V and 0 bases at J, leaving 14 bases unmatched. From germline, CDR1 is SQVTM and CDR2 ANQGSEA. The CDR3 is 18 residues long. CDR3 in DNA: TGCAGCGTTGCCGGTTTTTTCCTGGCGGGGGGCTCCTACAATGAGCAGTTCTTC. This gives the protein CSVAGFFLAGGSYNEQFF.

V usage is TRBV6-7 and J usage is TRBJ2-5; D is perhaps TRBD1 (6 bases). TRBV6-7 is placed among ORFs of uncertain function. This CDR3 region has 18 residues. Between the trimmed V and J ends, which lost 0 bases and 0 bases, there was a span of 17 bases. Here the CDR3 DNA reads TGTGCCAGCAGTTACTCTGAAAAGACAGGTTCGTACCAAGAGACCCAGTACTTC. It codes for CASSYSEKTGSYQETQYF.

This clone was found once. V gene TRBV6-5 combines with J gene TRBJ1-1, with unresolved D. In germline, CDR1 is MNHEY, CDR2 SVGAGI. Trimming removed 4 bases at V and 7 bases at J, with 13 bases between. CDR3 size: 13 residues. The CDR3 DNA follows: TGTGCCAGCAGTTCCGCCGACCGGGGTGAAGCTTTCTTT. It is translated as CASSSADRGEAFF.

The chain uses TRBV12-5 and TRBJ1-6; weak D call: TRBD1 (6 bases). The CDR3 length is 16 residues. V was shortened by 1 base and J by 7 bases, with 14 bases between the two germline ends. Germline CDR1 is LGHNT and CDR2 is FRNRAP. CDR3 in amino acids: CASGLDGSGGNSPLHF. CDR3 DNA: TGTGCTAGTGGTTTGGACGGAAGCGGGGGCAATTCACCCCTCCACTTT.

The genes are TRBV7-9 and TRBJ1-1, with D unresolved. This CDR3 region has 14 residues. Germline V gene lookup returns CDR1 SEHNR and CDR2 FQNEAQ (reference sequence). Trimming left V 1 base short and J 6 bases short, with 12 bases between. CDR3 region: CASSLDEGGAEAFF. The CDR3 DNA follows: TGTGCCAGCAGCTTAGACGAGGGAGGCGCTGAAGCTTTCTTT.